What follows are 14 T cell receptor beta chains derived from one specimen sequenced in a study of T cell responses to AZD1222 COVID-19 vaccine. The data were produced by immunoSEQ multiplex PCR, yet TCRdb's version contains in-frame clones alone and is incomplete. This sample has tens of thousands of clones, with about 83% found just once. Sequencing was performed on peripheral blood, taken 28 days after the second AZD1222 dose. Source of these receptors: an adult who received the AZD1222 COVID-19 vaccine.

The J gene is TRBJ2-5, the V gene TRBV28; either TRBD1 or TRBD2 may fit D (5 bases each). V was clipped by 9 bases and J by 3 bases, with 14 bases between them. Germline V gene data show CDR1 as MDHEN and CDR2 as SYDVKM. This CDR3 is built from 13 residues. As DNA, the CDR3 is TGTGCCAGTGGAAAACTAGGGGAAGAGACCCAGTACTTC. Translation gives CASGKLGEETQYF.

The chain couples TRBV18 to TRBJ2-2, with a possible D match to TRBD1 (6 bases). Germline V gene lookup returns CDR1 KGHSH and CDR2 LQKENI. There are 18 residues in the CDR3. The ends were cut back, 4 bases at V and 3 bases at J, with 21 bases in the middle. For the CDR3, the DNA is TGTGCCAGCTCACAGCGGAACCGACAGGCGGGTGACACCGGGGAGCTGTTTTTT. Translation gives CASSQRNRQAGDTGELFF.

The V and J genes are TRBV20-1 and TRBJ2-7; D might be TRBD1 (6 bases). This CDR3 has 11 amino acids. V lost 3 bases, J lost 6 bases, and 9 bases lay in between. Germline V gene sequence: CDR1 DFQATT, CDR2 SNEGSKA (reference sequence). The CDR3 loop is CSASTGSEQYF. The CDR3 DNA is TGCAGTGCTAGTACAGGGTCCGAGCAGTACTTC.

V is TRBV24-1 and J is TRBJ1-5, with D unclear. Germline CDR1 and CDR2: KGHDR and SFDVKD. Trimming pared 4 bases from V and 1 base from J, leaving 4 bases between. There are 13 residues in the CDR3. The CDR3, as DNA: TGTGCCACCAGTGAATACAGCAATCAGCCCCAGCATTTT. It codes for CATSEYSNQPQHF.

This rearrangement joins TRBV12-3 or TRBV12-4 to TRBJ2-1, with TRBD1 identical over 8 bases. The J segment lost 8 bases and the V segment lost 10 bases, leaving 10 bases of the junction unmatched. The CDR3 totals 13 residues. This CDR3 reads CATRTGLVDEQFF. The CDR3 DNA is TGTGCCACCAGGACAGGGTTGGTAGATGAGCAGTTCTTC.

For the CDR3, the DNA is TGTGCCTGGAGCCCGTTCCGCTTAGGCGAAAAACTGTTTTTT. Residues: CAWSPFRLGEKLFF. J is TRBJ1-4 and V is TRBV30; D uncertain. The CDR3 totals 14 residues. Germline CDR1 reads GTSNPN; CDR2 reads SVGIG (reference sequence). The ends were cut back, 3 bases at V and 8 bases at J, with 16 bases in the middle.

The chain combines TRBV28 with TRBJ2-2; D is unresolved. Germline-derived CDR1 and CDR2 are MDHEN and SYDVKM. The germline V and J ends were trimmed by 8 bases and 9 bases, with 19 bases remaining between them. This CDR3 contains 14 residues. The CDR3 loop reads CASGDGVASRELFF. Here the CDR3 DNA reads TGTGCCAGCGGGGATGGGGTGGCTTCACGGGAGCTGTTTTTT.

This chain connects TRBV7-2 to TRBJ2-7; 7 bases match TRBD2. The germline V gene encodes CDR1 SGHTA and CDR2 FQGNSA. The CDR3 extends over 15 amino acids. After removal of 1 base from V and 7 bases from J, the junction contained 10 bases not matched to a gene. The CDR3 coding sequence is TGTGCCAGCAGCTTAGTGGGGAGCGGGAATCGGGAGCAGTACTTC. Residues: CASSLVGSGNREQYF.

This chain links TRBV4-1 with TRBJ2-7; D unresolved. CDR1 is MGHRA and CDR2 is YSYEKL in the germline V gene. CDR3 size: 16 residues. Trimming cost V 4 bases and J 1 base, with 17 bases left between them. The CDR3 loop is CASSPSIGRTSYEQYF. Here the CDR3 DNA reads TGCGCCAGCAGCCCGTCGATCGGACGGACGTCCTACGAGCAGTACTTC.

This CDR3 reads CASSVGSGTALHF. The CDR3 nucleotides are TGTGCCAGCAGCGTAGGATCCGGGACGGCCCTCCACTTT. V usage is TRBV9 and J usage is TRBJ1-6; the D gene is possibly TRBD1 (5 bases). The germline V and J ends were trimmed by 0 bases and 14 bases, with 12 bases remaining between them. CDR3 size: 13 residues. Germline CDR1 reads SGDLS; CDR2 reads YYNGEE.

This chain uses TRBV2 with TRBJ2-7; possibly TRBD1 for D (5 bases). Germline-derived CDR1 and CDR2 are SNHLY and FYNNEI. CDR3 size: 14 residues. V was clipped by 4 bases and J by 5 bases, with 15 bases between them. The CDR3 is CASSVGQDIHEQYF. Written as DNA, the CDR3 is TGTGCCAGCAGTGTAGGGCAGGACATCCACGAGCAGTACTTC.

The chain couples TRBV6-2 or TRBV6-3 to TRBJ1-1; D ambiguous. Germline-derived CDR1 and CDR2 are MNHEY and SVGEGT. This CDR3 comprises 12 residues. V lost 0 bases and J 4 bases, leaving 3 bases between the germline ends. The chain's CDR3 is CASSYSSTEAFF. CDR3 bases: TGTGCCAGCAGTTACTCGAGCACTGAAGCTTTCTTT.

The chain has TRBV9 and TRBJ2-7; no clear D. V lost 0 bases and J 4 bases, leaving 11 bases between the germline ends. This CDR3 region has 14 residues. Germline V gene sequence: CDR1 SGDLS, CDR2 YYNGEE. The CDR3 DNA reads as TGTGCCAGCAGCGTAGGATGGAACCCTTACGAGCAGTACTTC. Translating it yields CASSVGWNPYEQYF.

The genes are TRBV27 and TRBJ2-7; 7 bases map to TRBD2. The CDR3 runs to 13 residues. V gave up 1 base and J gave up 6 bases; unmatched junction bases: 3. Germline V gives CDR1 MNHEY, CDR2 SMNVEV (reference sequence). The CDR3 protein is CASSLLAGGEQYF. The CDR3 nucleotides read TGTGCCAGCAGTTTATTAGCGGGCGGCGAGCAGTACTTC.